Presented here are 17 T cell receptor beta chains from one specimen sequenced in a study of blood T cell repertoires in COVID-19. The assay was immunoSEQ multiplex PCR, and TCRdb's table has in-frame clones only and misses some. The sample records about 97,000 clones, 85% being singletons. The sample comprised peripheral blood. These receptors all stem from a woman between 65 and 79 years old with active or convalescent COVID-19.

J is TRBJ1-5 and V is TRBV18; TRBD1 might be the D (6 bases). V gave up 6 bases and J gave up 10 bases, with 19 bases separating them. Germline CDR1 KGHSH, CDR2 LQKENI. The CDR3 covers 14 residues. CDR3 sequence (DNA): TGTGCCAGCTCGCCAGGGGCCTTCAATCCTCCCCAGCATTTT. Translation: CASSPGAFNPPQHF.

The chain links TRBV11-2 to TRBJ1-1, with a possible D match to TRBD1 (5 bases). CDR3 length: 13 amino acids. V gave up 5 bases and J gave up 1 base, with 8 bases separating them. CDR1 is SGHAT and CDR2 is FQNNGV in the germline V gene. CDR3 DNA sequence: TGTGCCAGCAGCGCCCAGGGGAACACTGAAGCTTTCTTT. This translates into CASSAQGNTEAFF.

The chain uses TRBV15 and TRBJ2-3, with 12 bases aligning to TRBD2. The CDR3 has 15 residues. V gave up 8 bases and J gave up 7 bases; unmatched junction bases: 10. The germline V gene has CDR1 LNHNV and CDR2 YYDKDF (reference sequence). In DNA form, the CDR3 reads TGTGCCACCCGGAGGTCGCTAGCGGGGGGGAATACGCAGTATTTT. It yields the protein CATRRSLAGGNTQYF.

The chain recombines TRBV6-2 or TRBV6-3 with TRBJ2-1; 16 bases fit TRBD2. There are 19 residues in the CDR3. V dropped 6 bases and J dropped 4; count of bases not matched to a gene: 12. Germline assignment: CDR1 MNHEY and CDR2 SVGEGT. CDR3 DNA: TGTGCCAGCAGCCCCCGGGGGACTAGCGGGAGGGCCCTATACAATGAGCAGTTCTTC. It codes for CASSPRGTSGRALYNEQFF.

The J gene is TRBJ2-3, the V gene TRBV4-3; 9 nucleotides line up with TRBD2. Germline V lookup: CDR1 LGHNA, CDR2 YSLEER. V shed 0 bases, J shed 6 bases, and the junction held 7 bases outside the gene matches. The CDR3 totals 16 residues. In DNA form, the CDR3 reads TGCGCCAGCAGCCAAGATAACGCGGGGGGGCAGGATACGCAGTATTTT. This gives the protein CASSQDNAGGQDTQYF.

This chain connects TRBV10-1 to TRBJ2-2, with D hard to call. The CDR3 extends over 14 amino acids. Deletions cut 0 bases from V and 9 bases from J, with 11 bases between. Germline V gene data show CDR1 as WNHNN and CDR2 as SYGVQD (reference sequence). Here the CDR3 reads CASSESAASRELFF. The CDR3 DNA follows: TGCGCCAGCAGTGAGTCGGCCGCCTCGAGGGAGCTGTTTTTT.

The chain has TRBV5-6 and TRBJ1-1; maybe TRBD1 (5 bases). This CDR3 has 16 residues. Per the germline V gene, CDR1 is SGHDT and CDR2 is YYEEEE. The germline V and J ends were trimmed by 6 bases and 4 bases, with 22 bases remaining between them. CDR3 sequence reads: CASTEAGRLLGTEAFF. The CDR3 DNA is TGTGCCAGCACCGAGGCAGGGCGTCTTTTGGGCACTGAAGCTTTCTTT.

This chain connects TRBV28 to TRBJ2-4, with a possible D match to TRBD1 (5 bases). Germline V CDR1 and CDR2: MDHEN, SYDVKM. The CDR3 spans 15 residues. V was trimmed by 7 bases and J by 4 bases, leaving 17 bases between them. The CDR3 DNA reads TGTGCCAGCACCTCTTCCGAGACAGCTAAAAACATTCAGTACTTC. Amino acid sequence: CASTSSETAKNIQYF.

This sequence joins TRBV2 and TRBJ1-2; possibly TRBD1 for D (5 bases). Germline lookup yields CDR1 SNHLY and CDR2 FYNNEI. V lost 2 bases to trimming and J lost 8 bases, with 12 bases between them. The CDR3 sequence is 13 residues long. This CDR3 reads CASSEWRGGGYTF. As DNA, the CDR3 is TGTGCCAGCAGTGAATGGCGGGGGGGAGGCTACACCTTC.

V and J are TRBV6-5 and TRBJ1-5; 11 bases agree with TRBD1. The CDR3 is made up of 13 amino acids. Germline V lookup: CDR1 MNHEY, CDR2 SVGAGI. V lost 8 bases to trimming and J lost 9 bases; unmatched junction nucleotides: 6. CDR3 nucleotide sequence: TGTGCCAGCTCGTCCGGGACAGGGGGGCCCCAGCATTTT. This codes for CASSSGTGGPQHF.

The rearrangement joins TRBV7-8 to TRBJ2-3; perhaps TRBD2 as D (7 bases). Germline V lookup: CDR1 SGHVS, CDR2 FQNEAQ. V dropped 1 base and J dropped 6 bases, with 17 bases sitting between them. This CDR3 spans 16 amino acids. CDR3 nucleotide sequence: TGTGCCAGCAGCTTAGTTGCGGGGGCTGGGTGGGATACGCAGTATTTT. Its protein product is CASSLVAGAGWDTQYF. Using reference TRBV7-8 and TRBJ2-3 for the parts outside the CDR3, the full variable domain is GAGVSQSPRYKVAKRGQDVALRCDPISGHVSLFWYQQALGQGPEFLTYFQNEAQLDKSGLPSDRFFAERPEGSVSTLKIQRTQQEDSAVYLCASSLVAGAGWDTQYFGPGTRLTVL.

The rearrangement joins TRBV6-1 to TRBJ1-5; tentative D call: TRBD1 (5 bases). The germline CDR1 and CDR2 sequences are MNHNS and SASEGT. This CDR3 is built from 17 residues. The V gene lost 2 bases and the J gene lost 3 bases, with 17 bases spanning the gap. CDR3 sequence reads: CASSERQGRSHNQPQHF. The CDR3 DNA is TGTGCCAGCAGTGAACGGCAGGGCCGATCCCACAATCAGCCCCAGCATTTT.

This chain joins TRBV5-1 and TRBJ2-3; possibly TRBD1 for D (7 bases). V lost 0 bases to trimming and J lost 4 bases, with 12 bases between them. Germline V gives CDR1 SGHRS, CDR2 YFSETQ. The CDR3 has 15 residues. The CDR3 region is CASSLAGGRADTQYF. CDR3 nucleotides: TGCGCCAGCAGCTTGGCAGGGGGGCGCGCAGATACGCAGTATTTT.

V and J are TRBV5-4 and TRBJ2-3; D remains unclear. The CDR3 loop spans 14 amino acids. V was clipped by 4 bases and J by 0 bases, with 9 bases between them. Germline V gene sequence: CDR1 SGHNT, CDR2 YYREEE (reference sequence). CDR3 sequence reads: CASSDGASTDTQYF. The CDR3 coding sequence is TGTGCCAGCAGCGATGGAGCGAGCACAGATACGCAGTATTTT.

This chain joins TRBV7-2 and TRBJ1-4; 8 bases fit TRBD1. CDR3 length equals 15 residues. Germline trimming cut 5 bases from V and 7 bases from J; bases unmatched to any gene: 9. The germline V gene encodes CDR1 SGHTA and CDR2 FQGNSA. The CDR3 coding sequence is TGTGCCAGCAGCCAGACAGGGGTCTCGGTTGAAAAACTGTTTTTT. This gives the protein CASSQTGVSVEKLFF.

This clone has a handful of counts. Other DNA sequences within the sample encode an identical CDR3. J is TRBJ2-5 and V is TRBV27; 8 nucleotides agree with TRBD1. CDR1 and CDR2 (germline): MNHEY, SMNVEV (reference sequence). V dropped 0 bases and J dropped 5; count of bases not matched to a gene: 8. This CDR3 is built from 16 residues. The CDR3: CASSLSPQGAGETQYF. The CDR3 DNA sequence: TGTGCCAGCAGTTTATCACCTCAGGGGGCTGGGGAGACCCAGTACTTC.

The chain carries TRBV7-8 and TRBJ1-4, with D unresolved. Germline CDR1 SGHVS, CDR2 FQNEAQ. The length of the CDR3 is 14 residues. V lost 1 base and J 5 bases, leaving 8 bases between the germline ends. This CDR3 is CASSLDLPNEKLFF. CDR3 DNA sequence: TGTGCCAGCAGCTTAGACCTACCCAATGAAAAACTGTTTTTT. The variable domain in full, with the rest retrieved from reference TRBV7-8 and TRBJ1-4, is GAGVSQSPRYKVAKRGQDVALRCDPISGHVSLFWYQQALGQGPEFLTYFQNEAQLDKSGLPSDRFFAERPEGSVSTLKIQRTQQEDSAVYLCASSLDLPNEKLFFGSGTQLSVL.